This T cell receptor beta chain was captured in a study of shared clonotypes between healthy human individuals. Study information: CD4 naive and CD4 memory each took three plates per donor, while CD8 naive took two and CD8 memory one.

This CDR3 comprises 13 residues. J lost 8 bases, V lost 5 bases, and 5 bases had no gene match. Germline assignment: CDR1 SGHTA and CDR2 FQGTGA. The assay used deep level. Data came from immunoSEQ multiplex PCR; TCRdb stores just in-frame clones and leaves some out. The table has fewer than 3 million clones, roughly 92% seen once; the top ten hold 0.37%. The chain employs TRBV7-3 and TRBJ1-4; 7 bases are a match to TRBD1. Material for sequencing was naive CD4+ T cells from PBMCs. Subset noted: CD45RA+ positively selected. The receptor was isolated from a man aged 18 to 30 in good health. Some clones in this sample may be carry-over from other donors' samples. The CDR3 spells CASSQGQTEKLFF. In nucleotides, the CDR3 is TGTGCCAGCAGCCAGGGACAGACCGAAAAACTGTTTTTT.